A single sample gave rise to the 19 T cell receptor beta chains below, sequenced in a study of OX40 agonist ivuxolimab in advanced cancers. TCRdb's table, derived via immunoSEQ multiplex PCR, lists solely in-frame clones and lacks some. Here the sample spans tens of thousands of clones, roughly four fifths being singletons. Sample: CD4+ or CD8+ T cells sorted from blood, taken in a trial of the OX40 agonist ivuxolimab. The receptors stem from an adult with an advanced solid tumor such as melanoma, head and neck, liver or kidney cancer.

This sequence joins TRBV5-1 and TRBJ2-5, with 9 bases aligning to TRBD1. J gave up 0 bases and V 4 bases, and 10 bases lay outside the gene matches. CDR1 is SGHRS, CDR2 YFSETQ, per germline. CDR3 length: 17 amino acids. The chain's CDR3 is CASSPPQGASYQETQYF. The CDR3 DNA is TGCGCCAGCAGCCCACCACAGGGGGCCTCATACCAAGAGACCCAGTACTTC.

This clone was seen a handful of times. This chain connects TRBV4-2 to TRBJ1-1; D perhaps matches TRBD1 (6 bases). The germline V gene has CDR1 LGHNA and CDR2 YNFKEQ. The CDR3 runs 15 residues. Deletions cut 0 bases from V and 4 bases from J, with 12 bases between. The CDR3 DNA reads TGTGCCAGCAGCCAAGATGGGGGCAGGGGCACTGAAGCTTTCTTT. It specifies CASSQDGGRGTEAFF.

The genes are TRBV18 and TRBJ1-1; a weak D match, TRBD1 (5 bases). With 3 bases removed from V and 0 bases from J, the gap between germline ends came to 11 bases. This CDR3 contains 15 residues. The germline gives CDR1 KGHSH, CDR2 LQKENI. CDR3 region: CASSPRTGVNTEAFF. DNA for the CDR3: TGTGCCAGCTCACCGAGGACGGGGGTGAACACTGAAGCTTTCTTT. The variable domain in full, completed from reference TRBV18 and TRBJ1-1, reads NAGVMQNPRHLVRRRGQEARLRCSPMKGHSHVYWYRQLPEEGLKFMVYLQKENIIDESGMPKERFSAEFPKEGPSILRIQQVVRGDSAAYFCASSPRTGVNTEAFFGQGTRLTVV.

The chain uses TRBV10-3 and TRBJ2-4, with D possibly being TRBD1 (9 bases). Germline V gene data show CDR1 as ENHRY and CDR2 as SYGVKD. CDR3 length: 18 residues. Trimming removed 3 bases at V and 3 bases at J, with 21 bases between. Here the CDR3 DNA reads TGTGCCATCAGTGACCGGGACAGGGTGGGACTAGACAAAAACATTCAGTACTTC. Translation gives CAISDRDRVGLDKNIQYF.

The chain carries TRBV19 and TRBJ1-5; the D is unclear. V was shortened by 3 bases and J by 6 bases, with 9 bases between the two germline ends. The germline CDR1 and CDR2 sequences are LNHDA and SQIVND (reference sequence). The CDR3 consists of 13 residues. For the CDR3, the DNA is TGTGCCAGTAGTATTCTAAATAGTCAGCCCCAGCATTTT. It encodes CASSILNSQPQHF.

The V gene is TRBV5-8, the J gene TRBJ1-3; D is unclear. The CDR3 extends over 13 amino acids. Germline V gene lookup returns CDR1 SGHTS and CDR2 YDEGEE. Trimming took 10 bases from V and 4 from J, leaving 15 bases between them. The CDR3 nucleotides are TGTGCCGTACGACCTTTAGCCGGAAACACCATATATTTT. It encodes CAVRPLAGNTIYF.

The chain joins TRBV2 to TRBJ1-1; D may be TRBD1 (5 bases). Per the germline V gene, CDR1 is SNHLY and CDR2 is FYNNEI. With 7 bases removed from V and 6 bases from J, the gap between germline ends came to 21 bases. The CDR3 has 15 residues. This CDR3 is CASTGSSAGRPEAFF. Here the CDR3 DNA reads TGTGCCAGCACCGGGTCAAGTGCAGGGAGACCTGAAGCTTTCTTT.

The chain couples TRBV6-1 to TRBJ1-6; TRBD1 might be the D (5 bases). The V and J ends lost 0 bases and 11 bases respectively, with 20 bases between them. The germline V gene has CDR1 MNHNS and CDR2 SASEGT. The CDR3 contains 17 residues. CDR3 sequence: CASSEAMGGSPDPPLHF. CDR3 coding DNA: TGTGCCAGCAGTGAAGCGATGGGGGGGTCTCCGGATCCACCCCTCCACTTT.

The CDR3, as DNA: TGCAGCGTTGGAGGGTGGGTGAACACTGAAGCTTTCTTT. Encoded protein: CSVGGWVNTEAFF. This rearrangement joins TRBV29-1 to TRBJ1-1; no clear D gene. Germline V CDR1 and CDR2: SQVTM, ANQGSEA. The CDR3 runs to 13 residues. The V end was cut by 4 bases, the J end by 0 bases, with 9 bases between.

This chain uses TRBV11-1 with TRBJ2-7, with a weak D call TRBD2 (6 bases). The CDR3 covers 15 residues. V lost 4 bases and J 3 bases, leaving 16 bases between the germline ends. Germline V gene lookup returns CDR1 SGHAT and CDR2 FQDESV (reference sequence). The CDR3 spells CASSSPTTGSYEQYF. CDR3 bases: TGTGCCAGCAGCTCTCCTACCACCGGGAGCTACGAGCAGTACTTC. Full variable domain (outside the CDR3, taken from reference TRBV11-1 and TRBJ2-7): EAEVAQSPRYKITEKSQAVAFWCDPISGHATLYWYRQILGQGPELLVQFQDESVVDDSQLPKDRFSAERLKGVDSTLKIQPAELGDSAMYLCASSSPTTGSYEQYFGPGTRLTVT.

V is TRBV20-1 and J is TRBJ1-1, with D unresolved. The V gene's germline CDR1 is DFQATT and CDR2 SNEGSKA (reference sequence). This CDR3 has 11 amino acids. V was clipped by 6 bases and J by 0 bases, with 5 bases between them. As DNA, the CDR3 is TGCAGTGCCGAGATGAACACTGAAGCTTTCTTT. Translating gives CSAEMNTEAFF.

The V and J genes are TRBV5-4 and TRBJ2-2, with D possibly TRBD2 on 6 matching bases. Trimming removed 4 bases from V and 1 base from J, with 14 bases in between. The CDR3 covers 16 residues. Germline CDR1 is SGHNT and CDR2 is YYREEE (reference sequence). CDR3: CASSPAGGGNTGELFF. The CDR3 DNA follows: TGTGCCAGCAGCCCGGCCGGGGGAGGGAACACCGGGGAGCTGTTTTTT.

This sequence joins TRBV5-1 and TRBJ1-5; no definite D call. Trimming cost V 2 bases and J 7 bases, with 16 bases left between them. CDR3 length equals 15 residues. From germline, CDR1 is SGHRS and CDR2 YFSETQ. The DNA for the CDR3 is TGCGCCAGCAGCTTCCTACAGTTCTTGGTGCAGCCCCAGCATTTT. Its protein product is CASSFLQFLVQPQHF.

In its sample, this clone was seen a few times. The chain carries TRBV9 and TRBJ1-6; D unresolved. Per germline, CDR1 SGDLS and CDR2 YYNGEE. The CDR3 runs to 15 residues. V dropped 0 bases and J dropped 13 bases, with 17 bases sitting between them. CDR3 nucleotides: TGTGCCAGCAGCGTAGAAAAGGGTTTGGGGTTTCCCCTCCACTTT. Protein product: CASSVEKGLGFPLHF.

This clone was observed a few times. CDR3 DNA: TGCGCCAGCAGCTTGGACCCACACAGCGGGACTAGCACAGATACGCAGTATTTT. It codes for CASSLDPHSGTSTDTQYF. The gene calls are TRBV5-1 and TRBJ2-3; TRBD2 matches 7 bases. With 0 bases clipped from V and 0 bases from J, the junction kept 10 bases outside the gene matches. Germline assignment: CDR1 SGHRS and CDR2 YFSETQ. This CDR3 contains 18 residues. The full variable domain, its missing parts supplied by reference TRBV5-1 and TRBJ2-3, is KAGVTQTPRYLIKTRGQQVTLSCSPISGHRSVSWYQQTPGQGLQFLFEYFSETQRNKGNFPGRFSGRQFSNSRSEMNVSTLELGDSALYLCASSLDPHSGTSTDTQYFGPGTRLTVL.

J is TRBJ2-3 and V is TRBV9; TRBD1 agrees at 7 bases. With V trimmed by 0 bases and J by 5 bases, 6 bases remained unmatched. Germline V gives CDR1 SGDLS, CDR2 YYNGEE. CDR3 length: 15 residues. The CDR3 reads CASSVEGGLGDTQYF. The CDR3 DNA follows: TGTGCCAGCAGCGTAGAAGGGGGCTTGGGAGATACGCAGTATTTT.

The sample holds a few counts of this clone. This chain uses TRBV2 with TRBJ2-7; the D is unclear. This CDR3 has 10 residues. Trimming removed 6 bases from V and 1 base from J, with 1 base in between. CDR1 is SNHLY and CDR2 is FYNNEI in the germline V gene. The CDR3 nucleotides are TGTGCCAGCAGGTCCTACGAGCAGTACTTC. It encodes CASRSYEQYF. Complete variable domain (other parts from reference TRBV2 and TRBJ2-7): EPEVTQTPSHQVTQMGQEVILRCVPISNHLYFYWYRQILGQKVEFLVSFYNNEISEKSEIFDDQFSVERPDGSNFTLKIRSTKLEDSAMYFCASRSYEQYFGPGTRLTVT.

In DNA, the CDR3 is TGTGCCAGCAGCCCGATCATGAACACTGAAGCTTTCTTT. Protein: CASSPIMNTEAFF. V gene TRBV7-8 combines with J gene TRBJ1-1, with D unclear. Trimming shortened V by 5 bases and J by 0 bases, and 7 bases separated the two germline ends. Germline loops: CDR1 SGHVS, CDR2 FQNEAQ. This CDR3 has 13 residues.

The V call is TRBV9, the J call TRBJ1-4; D is uncertain. Germline CDR1 reads SGDLS; CDR2 reads YYNGEE. This CDR3 is 15 amino acids long. V was clipped by 1 base and J by 5 bases, with 12 bases between them. CDR3 region: CASSVSAGLNEKLFF. CDR3 nucleotide sequence: TGTGCCAGCAGCGTATCGGCAGGCCTAAATGAAAAACTGTTTTTT.